Described below is a single TCR beta chain sequence and its context. This entry comes from a study of T cell responses to AZD1222 COVID-19 vaccine. The repertoire was sequenced with immunoSEQ multiplex PCR; TCRdb's copy has only in-frame clones and lacks some. The table includes around 160,000 clones, about 90% detected once. Sequencing used peripheral blood, obtained on day 0 of MenACWY control vaccination. The TCR was taken from an adult in good health.

CDR3 sequence: CASTSTGEYNQPQHF. The CDR3 region has the DNA TGTGCCAGTACATCGACAGGGGAGTATAATCAGCCCCAGCATTTT. This chain links TRBV19 with TRBJ1-5, with 8 bases identical to TRBD1. Germline values: CDR1 LNHDA, CDR2 SQIVND (reference sequence). The CDR3 extends over 15 amino acids. With V trimmed by 7 bases and J by 4 bases, 9 bases remained unmatched.